This TCR beta chain was captured by sequencing in a study of lymphopenia after photon versus proton radiotherapy. The CDR3 is 18 residues long. CDR1 GTSNPN and CDR2 SVGIG come from the germline V gene (reference sequence). V gave up 0 bases and J gave up 2 bases; unmatched junction bases: 11. Here immunoSEQ multiplex PCR was the method, and the copy in TCRdb shows in-frame clones only, minus some. The sample includes about 64,000 clones, about 90% of them seen just once. The clonotype originates from a man at least 80 years old with esophageal cancer. The chain recombines TRBV30 with TRBJ2-7; 12 nucleotides line up with TRBD2. Specimen: peripheral blood, collected from a patient treated with proton-based radiotherapy. CDR3 sequence: CAWSVSRTSGNWPYEQYF. CDR3 in DNA: TGTGCCTGGAGTGTCTCCCGGACTAGCGGGAATTGGCCCTACGAGCAGTACTTC.